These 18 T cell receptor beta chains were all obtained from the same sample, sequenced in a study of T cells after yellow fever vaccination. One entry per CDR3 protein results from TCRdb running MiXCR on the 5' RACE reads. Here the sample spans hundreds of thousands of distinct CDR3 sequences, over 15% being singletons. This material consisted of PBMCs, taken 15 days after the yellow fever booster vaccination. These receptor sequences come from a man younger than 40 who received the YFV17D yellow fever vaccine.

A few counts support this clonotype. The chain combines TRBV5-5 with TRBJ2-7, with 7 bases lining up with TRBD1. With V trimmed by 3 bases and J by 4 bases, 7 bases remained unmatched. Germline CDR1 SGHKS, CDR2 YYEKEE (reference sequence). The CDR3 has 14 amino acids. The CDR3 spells CASSYTGEWYEQYF. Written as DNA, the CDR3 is TGTGCCAGCAGCTACACAGGGGAATGGTACGAGCAGTACTTC.

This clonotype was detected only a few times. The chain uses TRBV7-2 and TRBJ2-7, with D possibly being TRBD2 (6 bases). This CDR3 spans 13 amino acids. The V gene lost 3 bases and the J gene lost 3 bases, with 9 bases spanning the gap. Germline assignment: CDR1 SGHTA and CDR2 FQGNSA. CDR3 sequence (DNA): TGTGCCAGCAGCTTTCGGGGGAACTACGAGCAGTACTTC. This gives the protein CASSFRGNYEQYF.

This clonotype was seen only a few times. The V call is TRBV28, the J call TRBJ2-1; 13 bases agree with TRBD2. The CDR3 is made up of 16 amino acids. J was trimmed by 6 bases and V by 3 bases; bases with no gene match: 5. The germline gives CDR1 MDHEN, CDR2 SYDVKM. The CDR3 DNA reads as TGTGCCAGCAGTTTGGTGGGACTAGCGGGATTCAATGAGCAGTTCTTC. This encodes CASSLVGLAGFNEQFF.

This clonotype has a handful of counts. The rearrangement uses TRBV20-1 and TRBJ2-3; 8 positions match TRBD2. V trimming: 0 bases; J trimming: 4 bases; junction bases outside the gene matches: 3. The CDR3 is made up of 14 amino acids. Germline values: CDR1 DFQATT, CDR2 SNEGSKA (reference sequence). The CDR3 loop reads CSARDGGGPDTQYF. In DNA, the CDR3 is TGCAGTGCTAGAGACGGGGGGGGCCCAGATACGCAGTATTTT.

CDR3 region: CASSLVGRRNEQFF. DNA of the CDR3: TGCGCCAGCAGCTTGGTTGGGAGGAGAAATGAGCAGTTCTTC. The J gene is TRBJ2-1, the V gene TRBV5-1; a weak D match, TRBD2 (6 bases). The germline V and J ends were trimmed by 0 bases and 7 bases, with 11 bases remaining between them. Germline V gene sequence: CDR1 SGHRS, CDR2 YFSETQ. The CDR3 loop spans 14 amino acids.

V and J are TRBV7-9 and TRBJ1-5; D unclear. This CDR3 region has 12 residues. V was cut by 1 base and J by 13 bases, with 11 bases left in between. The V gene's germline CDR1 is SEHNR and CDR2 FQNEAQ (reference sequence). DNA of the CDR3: TGTGCCAGCAGCTTAGGTTCGACGGAGCAGCATTTT. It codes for CASSLGSTEQHF.

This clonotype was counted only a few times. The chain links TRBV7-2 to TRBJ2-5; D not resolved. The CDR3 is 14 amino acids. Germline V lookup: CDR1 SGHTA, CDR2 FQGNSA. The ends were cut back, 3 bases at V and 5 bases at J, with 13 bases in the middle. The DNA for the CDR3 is TGTGCCAGCAGCTTCGGACCTCTGGGGGAGACCCAGTACTTC. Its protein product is CASSFGPLGETQYF.

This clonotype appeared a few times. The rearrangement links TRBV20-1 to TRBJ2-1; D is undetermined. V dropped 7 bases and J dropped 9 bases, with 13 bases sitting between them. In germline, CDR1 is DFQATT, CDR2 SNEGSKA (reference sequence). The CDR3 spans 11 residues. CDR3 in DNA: TGCAGTGTCCTGTGGGATGGTGAGCAGTTCTTC. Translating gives CSVLWDGEQFF.

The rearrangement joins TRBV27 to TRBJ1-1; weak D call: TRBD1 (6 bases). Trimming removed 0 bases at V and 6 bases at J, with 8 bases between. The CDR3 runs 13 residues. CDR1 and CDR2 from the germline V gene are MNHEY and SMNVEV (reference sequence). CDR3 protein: CASSLSTGSEAFF. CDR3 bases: TGTGCCAGCAGTTTATCGACAGGATCTGAAGCTTTCTTT.

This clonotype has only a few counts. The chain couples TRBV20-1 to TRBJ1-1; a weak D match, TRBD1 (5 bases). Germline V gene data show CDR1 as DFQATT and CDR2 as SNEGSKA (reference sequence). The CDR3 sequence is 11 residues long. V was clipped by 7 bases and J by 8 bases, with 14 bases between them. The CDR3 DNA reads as TGCAGTGGCGGGACTGCAGGGGAAGCTTTCTTT. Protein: CSGGTAGEAFF.

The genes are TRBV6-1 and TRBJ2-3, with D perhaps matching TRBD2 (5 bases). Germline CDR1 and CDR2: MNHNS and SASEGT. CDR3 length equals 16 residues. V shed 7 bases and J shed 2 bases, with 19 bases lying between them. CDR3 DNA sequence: TGTGCCAGCAATCCCGGGTGGTCGAGGGCCACAGATACGCAGTATTTT. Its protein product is CASNPGWSRATDTQYF.

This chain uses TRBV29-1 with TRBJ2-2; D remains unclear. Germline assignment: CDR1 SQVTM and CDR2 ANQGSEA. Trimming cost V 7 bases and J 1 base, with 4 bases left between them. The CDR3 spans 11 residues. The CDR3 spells CSGGNTGELFF. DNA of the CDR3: TGCAGCGGGGGGAACACCGGGGAGCTGTTTTTT.

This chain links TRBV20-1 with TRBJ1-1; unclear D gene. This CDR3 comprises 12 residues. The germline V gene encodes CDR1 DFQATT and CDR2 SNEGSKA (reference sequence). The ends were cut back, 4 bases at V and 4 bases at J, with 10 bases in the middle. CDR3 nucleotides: TGCAGTGCTACACACAGCTCCACTGAAGCTTTCTTT. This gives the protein CSATHSSTEAFF.

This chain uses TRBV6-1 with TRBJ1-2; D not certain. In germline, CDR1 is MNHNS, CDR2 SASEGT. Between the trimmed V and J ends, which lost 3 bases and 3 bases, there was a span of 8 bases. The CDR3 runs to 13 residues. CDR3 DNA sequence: TGTGCCAGCAGTGACCGGGCGGACTATGGCTACACCTTC. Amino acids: CASSDRADYGYTF.

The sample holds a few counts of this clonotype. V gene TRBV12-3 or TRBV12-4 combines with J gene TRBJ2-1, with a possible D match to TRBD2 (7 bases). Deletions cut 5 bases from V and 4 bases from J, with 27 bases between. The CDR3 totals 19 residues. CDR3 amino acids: CASSPLGGGGALRYNEQFF. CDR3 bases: TGTGCCAGCAGTCCCCTCGGGGGCGGGGGAGCCCTCCGATACAATGAGCAGTTCTTC.

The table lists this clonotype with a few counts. CDR3 sequence reads: CASLVRAAWAAQYF. The CDR3 DNA reads TGTGCCAGCCTCGTCCGGGCCGCATGGGCGGCCCAGTACTTC. The rearrangement uses TRBV6-5 and TRBJ2-5, with D hard to call. V shed 8 bases and J shed 9 bases, with 22 bases lying between them. Germline V CDR1 and CDR2: MNHEY, SVGAGI. The CDR3 has 14 amino acids.

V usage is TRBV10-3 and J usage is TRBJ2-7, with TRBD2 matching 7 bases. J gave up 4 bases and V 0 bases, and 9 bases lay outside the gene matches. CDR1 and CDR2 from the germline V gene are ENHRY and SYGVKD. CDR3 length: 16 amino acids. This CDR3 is CAISESSSSGTYEQYF. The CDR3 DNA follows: TGTGCCATCAGTGAGTCGTCGTCTAGCGGAACGTACGAGCAGTACTTC.

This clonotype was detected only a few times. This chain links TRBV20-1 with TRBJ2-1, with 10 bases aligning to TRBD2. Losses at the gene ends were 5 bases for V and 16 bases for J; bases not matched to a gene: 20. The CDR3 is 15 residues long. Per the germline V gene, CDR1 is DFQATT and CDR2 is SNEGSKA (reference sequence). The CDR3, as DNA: TGCAGTGCTGCCAATCTTCAGTTAATAGCGGGGGGTTATTTCTTC. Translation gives CSAANLQLIAGGYFF.